This TCR beta chain was recovered during a study of cytotoxic CD8 clonotypes in ibrutinib-treated CLL. Study details: IGHV unmutated fewer than 18; relapsed/refractory fewer than 13; treatment-naive about 14.

Study-level findings and limits: Contraction or stability on treatment was seen for public clonotypes, which were uncommon.

CDR3 size: 14 residues. Germline values: CDR1 ENHRY, CDR2 SYGVKD. Losses at the gene ends were 6 bases for V and 6 bases for J; bases not matched to a gene: 6. A 1 in 200,000 to 1 in 1 million T cell depth was the sequencing target. Data came from immunoSEQ multiplex PCR; TCRdb stores just in-frame clones and leaves some out. The sample has around 130,000 clones, about 85% seen once. As to this clone: The antigen remains unidentified.

This sample comprised PBMCs, obtained after 24 months of ibrutinib treatment. The chain joins TRBV10-3 to TRBJ2-1; 9 bases fit TRBD1. The receptor was isolated from a human donor with chronic lymphocytic leukemia. CDR3 loop: CAISPNRGLNEQFF. The CDR3 DNA sequence: TGTGCCATCAGCCCGAACAGGGGGCTCAATGAGCAGTTCTTC.